The 18 T cell receptor beta chains in this list originate from one sample, sequenced in a study of T cells in tumors after PD-1 blockade. Measured with immunoSEQ multiplex PCR; TCRdb has only the in-frame clones, and not every one. Found here are around 60,000 clones, about four fifths of them singletons; the top ten hold under 15%. Sequencing was performed on PBMCs, taken before anti-PD-1 treatment. The receptors come from a human donor with basal cell carcinoma.

The chain joins TRBV19 to TRBJ2-5; the D is unclear. CDR1 and CDR2 from the germline V gene are LNHDA and SQIVND (reference sequence). The CDR3 has 14 amino acids. V was clipped by 3 bases and J by 1 base, with 9 bases between them. The CDR3 region is CASSIGPIQETQYF. CDR3 nucleotides: TGTGCCAGTAGTATTGGTCCAATCCAAGAGACCCAGTACTTC.

This clone came up a few times. The CDR3 protein is CASSLTSREVYGKGEKLFF. The CDR3 DNA reads as TGCGCCAGCAGCTTGACTTCCAGGGAGGTGTATGGAAAAGGGGAAAAACTGTTTTTT. The V call is TRBV5-1, the J call TRBJ1-4; a possible D gene is TRBD1 (5 bases). The V end lost 1 base, the J end lost 8 bases, and 27 bases lay between the germline ends. The CDR3 is made up of 19 amino acids. In germline, CDR1 is SGHRS, CDR2 YFSETQ.

The chain recombines TRBV5-4 with TRBJ1-2, with D unresolved. V lost 5 bases to trimming and J lost 4 bases, with 18 bases between them. The germline CDR1 and CDR2 sequences are SGHNT and YYREEE (reference sequence). The CDR3 runs 15 residues. The CDR3, as DNA: TGTGCCAGCAGACCGGGAAGCTCTTGGATCTATGGCTACACCTTC. Translation: CASRPGSSWIYGYTF.

CDR3 sequence (DNA): TGTGCCAGCAGCTTGATAGGGGCCTACGAGCAGTACTTC. The encoded protein is CASSLIGAYEQYF. This chain links TRBV5-6 with TRBJ2-7, with D possibly matching TRBD1 (5 bases). CDR3 size: 13 residues. In germline, CDR1 is SGHDT, CDR2 YYEEEE. V gave up 1 base and J gave up 2 bases, with 7 bases separating them.

The chain uses TRBV6-5 and TRBJ1-1; the match to TRBD1 covers 8 bases. CDR3 length: 15 amino acids. J was trimmed by 5 bases and V by 5 bases; bases with no gene match: 10. Per germline, CDR1 MNHEY and CDR2 SVGAGI. CDR3 region: CASSTDRGGGTEAFF. In nucleotides, the CDR3 is TGTGCCAGCAGTACTGACAGGGGAGGAGGTACTGAAGCTTTCTTT.

This sequence joins TRBV29-1 and TRBJ2-7; TRBD1 matches at 7 bases. CDR3 length: 14 residues. CDR1 and CDR2 (germline): SQVTM, ANQGSEA. Trimming cost V 5 bases and J 2 bases; bases outside gene matches: 9. DNA for the CDR3: TGCAGCGTTCTCCGGGACAGACCTCCCTACGAGCAGTACTTC. This codes for CSVLRDRPPYEQYF.

The chain joins TRBV5-8 to TRBJ1-6, with D perhaps matching TRBD1 (6 bases). The CDR3 runs to 13 residues. Deletions cut 6 bases from V and 7 bases from J, with 11 bases between. Germline loops: CDR1 SGHTS, CDR2 YDEGEE. Here the CDR3 DNA reads TGTGCCAGCACCCAGGGGTTCAATTCACCCCTCCACTTT. Protein: CASTQGFNSPLHF.

The gene calls are TRBV20-1 and TRBJ2-5, with 8 bases lining up with TRBD2. CDR1 and CDR2 (germline): DFQATT, SNEGSKA (reference sequence). V shed 3 bases and J 11 bases; nucleotides not matched to a gene: 11. This CDR3 region has 13 residues. In DNA form, the CDR3 reads TGCAGTGCTAGTAACGGGGGGGTAGTATCTCAGTACTTC. It translates to CSASNGGVVSQYF.

V usage is TRBV2 and J usage is TRBJ1-2, with D perhaps matching TRBD1 (5 bases). CDR1 and CDR2 (germline): SNHLY, FYNNEI. This CDR3 contains 15 residues. V was shortened by 6 bases and J by 5 bases, with 19 bases between the two germline ends. The CDR3 sequence is CASSRNVAREYGYTF. DNA for the CDR3: TGTGCCAGCAGCCGGAATGTAGCCAGGGAGTATGGCTACACCTTC.

The genes are TRBV27 and TRBJ2-4, with a tentative D call TRBD2 (7 bases). Trimming removed 11 bases from V and 0 bases from J, with 26 bases in between. The germline CDR1 and CDR2 sequences are MNHEY and SMNVEV (reference sequence). The CDR3 extends over 18 amino acids. The CDR3 loop reads CAGRGAGPGGLAKNIQYF. The CDR3 region has the DNA TGTGCCGGGAGGGGGGCCGGCCCCGGTGGGCTAGCCAAAAACATTCAGTACTTC.

CDR3 sequence: CASSYSQGEVYEQYF. The CDR3, as DNA: TGTGCCAGCAGTTACTCCCAGGGGGAAGTCTACGAGCAGTACTTC. The chain is built from TRBV6-5 and TRBJ2-7, with 7 bases matching TRBD1. J was trimmed by 3 bases and V by 0 bases; bases with no gene match: 5. CDR3 length equals 15 residues. Germline V lookup: CDR1 MNHEY, CDR2 SVGAGI.

This clone was observed a few times. This chain joins TRBV6-1 and TRBJ2-1; perhaps D is TRBD1 or TRBD2 (6 bases each). Trimming shortened V by 0 bases and J by 7 bases, and 13 bases separated the two germline ends. Germline V gene data show CDR1 as MNHNS and CDR2 as SASEGT. CDR3 length: 15 amino acids. In DNA, the CDR3 is TGTGCCAGCAGTGAAGCATCCGGGGGCCAGAATGAGCAGTTCTTC. Amino acids: CASSEASGGQNEQFF.

V usage is TRBV7-8 and J usage is TRBJ2-7; 15 positions agree with TRBD2. CDR3 size: 18 residues. CDR1 and CDR2 from the germline V gene are SGHVS and FQNEAQ. V trimming: 3 bases; J trimming: 3 bases; junction bases outside the gene matches: 9. The CDR3 loop is CASSFGLAGGGASYEQYF. CDR3 nucleotides: TGTGCCAGCAGCTTCGGACTAGCGGGGGGGGGAGCTAGCTACGAGCAGTACTTC.

V gene TRBV4-2 combines with J gene TRBJ2-3; D tentatively fits TRBD1 or TRBD2 (6 bases each). V was trimmed by 0 bases and J by 2 bases, leaving 12 bases between them. The CDR3 has 16 residues. CDR1 and CDR2 from the germline V gene are LGHNA and YNFKEQ. CDR3 sequence: CASSQEEGGNTDTQYF. CDR3 DNA sequence: TGTGCCAGCAGCCAAGAGGAGGGGGGAAACACAGATACGCAGTATTTT.

This chain joins TRBV5-4 and TRBJ1-1; 8 bases match TRBD1. The CDR3 covers 14 residues. V lost 2 bases to trimming and J lost 5 bases; unmatched junction nucleotides: 5. Germline V gene sequence: CDR1 SGHNT, CDR2 YYREEE (reference sequence). The chain's CDR3 is CASSFRQGITEAFF. CDR3 DNA sequence: TGTGCCAGCAGCTTCCGACAGGGGATAACTGAAGCTTTCTTT.

The CDR3 spells CASTPVEGALSRYGYTF. Here the CDR3 DNA reads TGTGCCAGCACCCCGGTTGAGGGTGCACTCTCTCGCTATGGCTACACCTTC. The chain recombines TRBV2 with TRBJ1-2; D gene uncertain. The CDR3 totals 17 residues. From germline, CDR1 is SNHLY and CDR2 FYNNEI. Deletions cut 7 bases from V and 4 bases from J, with 25 bases between.

The V and J genes are TRBV5-4 and TRBJ1-6; TRBD1 matches at 10 bases. The trim removed 3 bases at V and 14 bases at J, leaving 8 bases unmatched. The CDR3 contains 14 residues. Germline V gives CDR1 SGHNT, CDR2 YYREEE (reference sequence). The CDR3: CASSSRDRGTSLHF. The CDR3 DNA follows: TGTGCCAGCAGCTCCCGGGACAGGGGAACATCCCTCCACTTT.

The rearrangement uses TRBV3-1 (or the pseudogene TRBV3-2) and TRBJ2-2; D call uncertain. The CDR3 is 14 amino acids. V was shortened by 3 bases and J by 7 bases, with 12 bases between the two germline ends. Germline V gene lookup returns CDR1 LGHDT and CDR2 YNNKEL (reference sequence). The CDR3 region has the DNA TGTGCCAGCAGCCATTCCCTAATGTTCGGGGAGCTGTTTTTT. This gives the protein CASSHSLMFGELFF.